This T cell receptor beta chain stems from a study of blood T cells in healthy people across ages. Study results and caveats: Relative to aged donors, long-lived donors carried more naive CD4+ cells and displayed higher diversity. Higher naive T cell percentage went strongly together with higher TCR beta diversity.

Donors gave about 9.3 milliliters of peripheral blood apiece. As concerns this clonotype: The antigen is undetermined.

Together with a sample-barcoded 5' primer, a J-beta primer mix was included in a second PCR lasting roughly 6 to 12 cycles. MiXCR was run by TCRdb on the 5' RACE reads, yielding one entry per CDR3 protein. The repertoire consists of some 1.4 million distinct CDR3 sequences, with 42% occurring once and the leading ten covering around 8%. This sequence originates from a woman under 30 in good health. Material: blood.

The CDR3 DNA is TGTGCCAGCAGCTTATGGGGGACAGCGGTTGCAACTAATGAAAAACTGTTTTTT. Protein: CASSLWGTAVATNEKLFF. The chain employs TRBV7-2 and TRBJ1-4; TRBD1 matches 7 bases. Germline CDR1 is SGHTA and CDR2 is FQGNSA. Losses at the gene ends were 2 bases for V and 0 bases for J; bases not matched to a gene: 9. This CDR3 is 18 amino acids long.